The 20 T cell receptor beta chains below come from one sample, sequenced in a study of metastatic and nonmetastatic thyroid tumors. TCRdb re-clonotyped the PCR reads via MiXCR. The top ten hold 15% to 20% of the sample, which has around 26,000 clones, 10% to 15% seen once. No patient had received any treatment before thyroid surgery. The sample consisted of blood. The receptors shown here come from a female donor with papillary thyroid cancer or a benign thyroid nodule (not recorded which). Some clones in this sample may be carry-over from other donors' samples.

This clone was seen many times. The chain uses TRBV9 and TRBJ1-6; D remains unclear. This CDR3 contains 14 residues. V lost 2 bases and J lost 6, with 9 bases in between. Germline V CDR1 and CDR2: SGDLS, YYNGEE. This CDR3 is CASSVGGTNSPLHF. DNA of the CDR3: TGTGCCAGCAGCGTTGGCGGAACTAATTCACCCCTCCACTTT.

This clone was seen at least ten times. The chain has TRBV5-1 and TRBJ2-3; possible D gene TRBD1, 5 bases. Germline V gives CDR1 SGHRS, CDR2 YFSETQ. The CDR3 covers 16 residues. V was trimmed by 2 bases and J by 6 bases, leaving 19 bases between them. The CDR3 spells CASSLGVDTVLDTQYF. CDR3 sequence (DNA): TGCGCCAGCAGCTTAGGGGTAGACACGGTATTGGATACGCAGTATTTT. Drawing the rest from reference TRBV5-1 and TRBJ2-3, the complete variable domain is KAGVTQTPRYLIKTRGQQVTLSCSPISGHRSVSWYQQTPGQGLQFLFEYFSETQRNKGNFPGRFSGRQFSNSRSEMNVSTLELGDSALYLCASSLGVDTVLDTQYFGPGTRLTVL.

The CDR3 region has the DNA TGCGCCAGCAGCCAAGGAAACCATTCACCCCTCCACTTT. Translation gives CASSQGNHSPLHF. J is TRBJ1-6 and V is TRBV4-1; D gene ambiguous. CDR3 length: 13 amino acids. CDR1 MGHRA and CDR2 YSYEKL come from the germline V gene. V was trimmed by 1 base and J by 8 bases, leaving 6 bases between them.

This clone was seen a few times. The CDR3 DNA is TGTGCCAGCAGTGACGGGACAGACACCGGGGAGCTGTTTTTT. Protein: CASSDGTDTGELFF. The V gene is TRBV25-1, the J gene TRBJ2-2; TRBD1 aligns across 7 bases. Germline CDR1 and CDR2: MGHDK and SYGVNS. The CDR3 contains 14 residues. With V trimmed by 3 bases and J by 3 bases, 1 base remained unmatched.

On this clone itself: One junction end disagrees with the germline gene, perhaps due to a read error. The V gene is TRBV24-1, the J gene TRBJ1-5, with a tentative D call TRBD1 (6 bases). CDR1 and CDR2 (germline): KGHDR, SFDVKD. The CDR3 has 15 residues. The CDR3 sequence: CATSDGTTSNQPKHF. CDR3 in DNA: TGTGCCACCAGTGACGGGACAACGAGCAATCAGCCCAAGCATTTT.

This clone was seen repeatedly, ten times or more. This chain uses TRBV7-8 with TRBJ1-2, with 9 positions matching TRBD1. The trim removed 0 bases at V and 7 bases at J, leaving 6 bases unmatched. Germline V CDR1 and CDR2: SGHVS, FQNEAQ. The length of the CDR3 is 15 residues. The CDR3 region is CASSLAPGQGRGYTF. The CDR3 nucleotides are TGTGCCAGCAGCTTAGCCCCGGGACAGGGCCGTGGCTACACCTTC.

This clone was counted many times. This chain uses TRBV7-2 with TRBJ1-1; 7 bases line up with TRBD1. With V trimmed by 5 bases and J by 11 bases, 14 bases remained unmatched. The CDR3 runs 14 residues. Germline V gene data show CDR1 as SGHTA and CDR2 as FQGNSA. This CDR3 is CASSLTGKPFRAFF. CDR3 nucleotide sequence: TGTGCCAGCAGCCTGACAGGGAAGCCATTTAGGGCTTTCTTT.

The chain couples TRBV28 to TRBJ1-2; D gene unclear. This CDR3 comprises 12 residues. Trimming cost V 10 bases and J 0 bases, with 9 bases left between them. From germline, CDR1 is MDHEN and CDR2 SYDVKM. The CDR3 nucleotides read TGTGCCACCCAAACTTCTAACTATGGCTACACCTTC. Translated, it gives CATQTSNYGYTF.

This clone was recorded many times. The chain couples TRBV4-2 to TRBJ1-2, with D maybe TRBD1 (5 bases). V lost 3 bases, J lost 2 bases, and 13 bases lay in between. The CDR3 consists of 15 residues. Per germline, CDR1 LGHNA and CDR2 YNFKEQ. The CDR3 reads CASSQVGDLNYGYTF. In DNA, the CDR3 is TGTGCCAGCAGCCAGGTGGGGGACCTAAACTATGGCTACACCTTC.

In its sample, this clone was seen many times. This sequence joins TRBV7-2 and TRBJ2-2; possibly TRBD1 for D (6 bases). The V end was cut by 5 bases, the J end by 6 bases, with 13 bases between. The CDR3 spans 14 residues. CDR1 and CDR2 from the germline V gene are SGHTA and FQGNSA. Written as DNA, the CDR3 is TGTGCCAGCAGCCAACAGGGTTCCCCCGGGGAGCTGTTTTTT. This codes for CASSQQGSPGELFF.

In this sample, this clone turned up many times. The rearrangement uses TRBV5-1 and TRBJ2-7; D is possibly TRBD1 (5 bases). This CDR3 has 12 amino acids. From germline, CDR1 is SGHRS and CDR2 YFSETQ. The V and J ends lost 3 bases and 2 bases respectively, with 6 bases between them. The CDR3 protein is CASSSDTYEQYF. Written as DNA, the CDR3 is TGCGCCAGCAGCTCGGACACCTACGAGCAGTACTTC.

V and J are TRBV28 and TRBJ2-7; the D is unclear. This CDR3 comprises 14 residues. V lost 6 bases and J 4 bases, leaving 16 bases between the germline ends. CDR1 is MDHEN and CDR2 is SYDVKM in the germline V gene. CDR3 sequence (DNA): TGTGCCAGCAGGGACGAATACGAAGGTTACGAGCAGTACTTC. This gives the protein CASRDEYEGYEQYF. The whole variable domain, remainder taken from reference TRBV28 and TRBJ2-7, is DVKVTQSSRYLVKRTGEKVFLECVQDMDHENMFWYRQDPGLGLRLIYFSYDVKMKEKGDIPEGYSVSREKKERFSLILESASTNQTSMYLCASRDEYEGYEQYFGPGTRLTVT.

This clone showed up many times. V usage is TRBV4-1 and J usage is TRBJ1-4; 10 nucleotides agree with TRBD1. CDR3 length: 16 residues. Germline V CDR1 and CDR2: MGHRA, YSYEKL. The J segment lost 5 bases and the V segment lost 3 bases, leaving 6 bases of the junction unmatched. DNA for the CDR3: TGCGCCAGCAGCCATCCACCGGGACAGGGGAATGAAAAACTGTTTTTT. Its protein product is CASSHPPGQGNEKLFF.

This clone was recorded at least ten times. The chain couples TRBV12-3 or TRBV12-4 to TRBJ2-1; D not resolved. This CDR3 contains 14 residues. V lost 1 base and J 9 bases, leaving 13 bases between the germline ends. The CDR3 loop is CASSLVLLGSEQFF. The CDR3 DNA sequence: TGTGCCAGCAGTTTAGTCCTCCTAGGCTCTGAGCAGTTCTTC.

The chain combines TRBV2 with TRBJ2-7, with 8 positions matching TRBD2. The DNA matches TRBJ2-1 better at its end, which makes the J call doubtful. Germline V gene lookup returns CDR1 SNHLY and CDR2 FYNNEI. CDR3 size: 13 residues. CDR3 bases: TGTGCCAGCAGTAGCGGGAGTGCCTACGAGCAGTTCTTC. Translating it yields CASSSGSAYEQFF.

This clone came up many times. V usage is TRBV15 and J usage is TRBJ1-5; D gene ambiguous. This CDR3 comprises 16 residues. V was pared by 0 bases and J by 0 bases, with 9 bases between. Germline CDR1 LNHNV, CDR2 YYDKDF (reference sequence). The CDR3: CATSRDRLNSNQPQHF. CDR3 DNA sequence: TGTGCCACCAGCAGAGATCGATTGAATAGCAATCAGCCCCAGCATTTT. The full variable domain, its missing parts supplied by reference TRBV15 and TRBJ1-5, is DAMVIQNPRYQVTQFGKPVTLSCSQTLNHNVMYWYQQKSSQAPKLLFHYYDKDFNNEADTPDNFQSRRPNTSFCFLDIRSPGLGDTAMYLCATSRDRLNSNQPQHFGDGTRLSIL.

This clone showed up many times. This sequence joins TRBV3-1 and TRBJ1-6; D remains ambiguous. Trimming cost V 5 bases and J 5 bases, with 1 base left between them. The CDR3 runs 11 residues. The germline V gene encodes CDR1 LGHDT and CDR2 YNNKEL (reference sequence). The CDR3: CASSNNSPLHF. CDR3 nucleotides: TGTGCCAGCAGCAATAATTCACCCCTCCACTTT.

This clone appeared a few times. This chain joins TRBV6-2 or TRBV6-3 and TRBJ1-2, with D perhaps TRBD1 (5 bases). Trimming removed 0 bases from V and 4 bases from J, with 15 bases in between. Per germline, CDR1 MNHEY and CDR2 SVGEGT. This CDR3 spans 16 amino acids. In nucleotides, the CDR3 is TGTGCCAGCAGTTACTCGGAAACGGACAACCTCTATGGCTACACCTTC. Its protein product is CASSYSETDNLYGYTF.

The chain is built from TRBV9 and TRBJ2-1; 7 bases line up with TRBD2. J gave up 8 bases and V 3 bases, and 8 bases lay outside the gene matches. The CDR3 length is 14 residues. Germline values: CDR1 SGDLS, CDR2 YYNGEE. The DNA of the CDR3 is TGTGCCAGCAGCGGGACTAGAGGGATCGATGAGCAGTTCTTC. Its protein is CASSGTRGIDEQFF. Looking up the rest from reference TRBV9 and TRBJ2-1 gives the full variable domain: DSGVTQTPKHLITATGQRVTLRCSPRSGDLSVYWYQQSLDQGLQFLIQYYNGEERAKGNILERFSAQQFPDLHSELNLSSLELGDSALYFCASSGTRGIDEQFFGPGTRLTVL.

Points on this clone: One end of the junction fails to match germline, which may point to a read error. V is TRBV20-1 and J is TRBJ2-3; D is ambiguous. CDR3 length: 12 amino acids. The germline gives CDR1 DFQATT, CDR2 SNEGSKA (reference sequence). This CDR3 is CSARTTTDTQFF. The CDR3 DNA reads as TGCAGCGCTAGGACCACAACAGATACGCAGTTTTTT.